Listed below are T cell receptor beta chains from one sample, sequenced in a study of blood T cells in healthy people across ages. TCRdb analysed the 5' RACE reads with MiXCR anew, one entry per CDR3 protein. This table holds 1.5 million to 2 million distinct CDR3 sequences, around 48% found once. The material sequenced was blood. Every receptor here comes from a woman in her 40s in good health. The CDR3 runs from the conserved cysteine through the conserved F or W. D genes are given only for firm matches. Size tells how often a clone was seen (once, few, many) or the class of an expanded clone, and some rows leave it out.

j_call: TRBJ2-3
clone_size: -
cdr3_length: 16
v_call: TRBV6-2/TRBV6-3
d_call: TRBD2
cdr3_aa: CASGPPGRGNTDTQYF
cdr3_nt: TGTGCCAGCGGCCCCCCTGGGCGGGGGAACACAGATACGCAGTATTTT

j_call: TRBJ1-1
clone_size: -
cdr3_length: 16
v_call: TRBV7-8
d_call: -
cdr3_aa: CASYGGVRAMNTEAFF
cdr3_nt: TGTGCCAGCTACGGGGGTGTCAGGGCCATGAACACTGAAGCTTTCTTT

j_call: TRBJ1-2
clone_size: -
cdr3_length: 12
v_call: TRBV10-3
d_call: -
cdr3_aa: CAISRDGYGYTF
cdr3_nt: TGTGCCATCAGCAGGGACGGCTATGGCTACACCTTC

j_call: TRBJ1-2
clone_size: -
cdr3_length: 16
v_call: TRBV11-1
d_call: TRBD1
cdr3_aa: CASSSSEDRVDYGYTF
cdr3_nt: TGTGCCAGCAGCTCATCCGAGGACAGGGTCGACTATGGCTACACCTTC

j_call: TRBJ2-6
clone_size: few
cdr3_length: 16
v_call: TRBV7-3
d_call: -
cdr3_aa: CASSSTFSFGANVLTF
cdr3_nt: TGTGCCAGCAGCTCCACCTTTTCTTTTGGGGCCAACGTCCTGACTTTC

j_call: TRBJ2-5
clone_size: many
cdr3_length: 15
v_call: TRBV3-1
d_call: TRBD1
cdr3_aa: CASRRMGTGAETQYF
cdr3_nt: TGTGCCAGCAGGAGGATGGGGACAGGGGCTGAGACCCAGTACTTC

j_call: TRBJ2-1
clone_size: -
cdr3_length: 10
v_call: TRBV27
d_call: -
cdr3_aa: CASGPGLQFF
cdr3_nt: TGTGCCAGTGGTCCGGGCCTTCAGTTCTTC

j_call: TRBJ2-3
clone_size: many
cdr3_length: 12
v_call: TRBV4-2
d_call: -
cdr3_aa: CASSQGSDTQYF
cdr3_nt: TGTGCCAGCAGCCAGGGTTCAGATACGCAGTATTTT

j_call: TRBJ2-7
clone_size: -
cdr3_length: 17
v_call: TRBV4-1
d_call: TRBD1
cdr3_aa: CASSLSLPGQGFYEQYF
cdr3_nt: TGCGCCAGCAGCCTTTCCCTCCCGGGACAGGGGTTTTACGAGCAGTACTTC

j_call: TRBJ2-7
clone_size: -
cdr3_length: 14
v_call: TRBV28
d_call: TRBD1
cdr3_aa: CASIIRTGPYEQYF
cdr3_nt: TGTGCCAGCATCATCCGGACAGGTCCCTACGAGCAGTACTTC

j_call: TRBJ2-7
clone_size: many
cdr3_length: 15
v_call: TRBV28
d_call: TRBD2
cdr3_aa: CASSETSGGSYEQYF
cdr3_nt: TGCGCCAGCAGCGAGACTAGCGGGGGGTCTTACGAGCAGTACTTC

j_call: TRBJ2-1
clone_size: few
cdr3_length: 11
v_call: TRBV27
d_call: -
cdr3_aa: CASSPGGGQFF
cdr3_nt: TGTGCCAGCAGTCCGGGTGGGGGGCAGTTCTTC

j_call: TRBJ2-5
clone_size: few
cdr3_length: 13
v_call: TRBV6-6
d_call: -
cdr3_aa: CASKERSAETQYF
cdr3_nt: TGTGCCAGCAAGGAGCGGTCGGCAGAGACCCAGTACTTC

j_call: TRBJ2-7
clone_size: few
cdr3_length: 16
v_call: TRBV2
d_call: -
cdr3_aa: CASIYERQLSSYEQYF
cdr3_nt: TGTGCCAGCATCTATGAAAGGCAGCTATCCTCCTACGAGCAGTACTTC

j_call: TRBJ2-5
clone_size: -
cdr3_length: 14
v_call: TRBV9
d_call: -
cdr3_aa: CASSVGEWQETQYF
cdr3_nt: TGTGCCAGCAGCGTAGGCGAGTGGCAAGAGACCCAGTACTTC

j_call: TRBJ1-5
clone_size: -
cdr3_length: 14
v_call: TRBV6-1
d_call: -
cdr3_aa: CASTRGRGNQPQHF
cdr3_nt: TGTGCCAGCACCCGCGGTCGAGGCAATCAGCCCCAGCATTTT

j_call: TRBJ2-5
clone_size: -
cdr3_length: 17
v_call: TRBV28
d_call: TRBD2
cdr3_aa: CASSFDGRGVQQETQYF
cdr3_nt: TGTGCCAGCAGTTTCGACGGGCGGGGGGTCCAACAAGAGACCCAGTACTTC

j_call: TRBJ1-2
clone_size: -
cdr3_length: 15
v_call: TRBV27
d_call: TRBD1
cdr3_aa: CASSLYPTGGDGYTF
cdr3_nt: TGTGCCAGCAGTCTCTACCCTACAGGGGGCGATGGCTACACCTTC

j_call: TRBJ2-7
clone_size: -
cdr3_length: 15
v_call: TRBV9
d_call: -
cdr3_aa: CASSVGLASLYEQYF
cdr3_nt: TGTGCCAGCAGCGTAGGGCTAGCTTCTCTCTACGAGCAGTACTTC

j_call: TRBJ1-2
clone_size: -
cdr3_length: 14
v_call: TRBV20-1
d_call: TRBD1
cdr3_aa: CSAIRTGTNYGYTF
cdr3_nt: TGCAGTGCTATAAGGACAGGCACTAACTATGGCTACACCTTC

j_call: TRBJ2-5
clone_size: -
cdr3_length: 15
v_call: TRBV6-6
d_call: -
cdr3_aa: CASSYSQTAKETQYF
cdr3_nt: TGTGCCAGCAGTTACTCCCAGACAGCCAAAGAGACCCAGTACTTC

j_call: TRBJ1-2
clone_size: -
cdr3_length: 18
v_call: TRBV6-2/TRBV6-3
d_call: -
cdr3_aa: CASSYTYNDRRRKYGYTF
cdr3_nt: TGTGCCAGCAGTTACACTTATAACGACAGGCGGAGGAAATATGGCTACACCTTC

j_call: TRBJ2-3
clone_size: once
cdr3_length: 15
v_call: TRBV3-1
d_call: TRBD2
cdr3_aa: CASSQDLAGPDTQYF
cdr3_nt: TGTGCCAGCAGCCAAGACCTAGCGGGGCCAGATACGCAGTATTTT

j_call: TRBJ2-7
clone_size: -
cdr3_length: 12
v_call: TRBV6-1
d_call: TRBD1
cdr3_aa: CASSEDRAEQYF
cdr3_nt: TGTGCCAGCAGTGAGGACAGGGCCGAGCAGTACTTC

j_call: TRBJ2-7
clone_size: -
cdr3_length: 14
v_call: TRBV6-2/TRBV6-3
d_call: -
cdr3_aa: CASKPRPGPDEQYF
cdr3_nt: TGTGCCAGCAAACCGCGTCCTGGCCCGGACGAGCAGTACTTC

j_call: TRBJ2-1
clone_size: few
cdr3_length: 14
v_call: TRBV11-2
d_call: -
cdr3_aa: CASSLGLRDNEQFF
cdr3_nt: TGTGCCAGCAGCTTAGGCCTCAGGGACAATGAGCAGTTCTTC

j_call: TRBJ1-4
clone_size: -
cdr3_length: 13
v_call: TRBV15
d_call: -
cdr3_aa: CATSRDPGEKLFF
cdr3_nt: TGTGCCACCAGCAGAGATCCAGGGGAAAAACTGTTTTTT

j_call: TRBJ2-1
clone_size: -
cdr3_length: 16
v_call: TRBV20-1
d_call: TRBD2
cdr3_aa: CSASSGRSGGRNEQFF
cdr3_nt: TGCAGTGCTAGTTCAGGTCGTAGCGGGGGACGGAATGAGCAGTTCTTC

j_call: TRBJ2-7
clone_size: few
cdr3_length: 13
v_call: TRBV11-1
d_call: -
cdr3_aa: CASSLIREGEQYF
cdr3_nt: TGTGCCAGCAGCTTGATACGGGAAGGCGAGCAGTACTTC

j_call: TRBJ2-1
clone_size: few
cdr3_length: 12
v_call: TRBV5-1
d_call: -
cdr3_aa: CASSPTRSEQFF
cdr3_nt: TGCGCCAGCAGCCCGACCAGGAGTGAGCAGTTCTTC

j_call: TRBJ1-2
clone_size: few
cdr3_length: 12
v_call: TRBV6-2/TRBV6-3
d_call: -
cdr3_aa: CATSTDSFGYTF
cdr3_nt: TGTGCCACATCAACTGACAGTTTCGGCTACACCTTC

j_call: TRBJ1-2
clone_size: -
cdr3_length: 12
v_call: TRBV20-1
d_call: -
cdr3_aa: CSARGRNYGYTF
cdr3_nt: TGCAGTGCTAGAGGACGGAACTATGGCTACACCTTC

j_call: TRBJ1-5
clone_size: -
cdr3_length: 12
v_call: TRBV6-5
d_call: -
cdr3_aa: CASSSLGQPQHF
cdr3_nt: TGTGCCAGCAGTTCTTTAGGTCAGCCCCAGCATTTT

j_call: TRBJ1-4
clone_size: -
cdr3_length: 14
v_call: TRBV5-1
d_call: TRBD1
cdr3_aa: CASRGSTGGEKLFF
cdr3_nt: TGCGCCAGCAGGGGATCGACAGGGGGTGAAAAACTGTTTTTT

j_call: TRBJ2-7
clone_size: -
cdr3_length: 16
v_call: TRBV12-5
d_call: -
cdr3_aa: CASVPGGIAAYNEQYF
cdr3_nt: TGTGCTAGTGTCCCCGGGGGAATAGCTGCGTACAATGAGCAGTACTTC

j_call: TRBJ1-5
clone_size: -
cdr3_length: 17
v_call: TRBV4-1
d_call: TRBD1
cdr3_aa: CASSQEGWQDRDQPQHF
cdr3_nt: TGCGCCAGCAGCCAAGAAGGATGGCAGGACAGGGATCAGCCCCAGCATTTT

j_call: TRBJ2-7
clone_size: few
cdr3_length: 15
v_call: TRBV6-6
d_call: TRBD1
cdr3_aa: CASRNTGESYTEQYF
cdr3_nt: TGTGCCAGCAGGAACACAGGGGAATCCTATACCGAGCAGTACTTC

j_call: TRBJ1-1
clone_size: -
cdr3_length: 14
v_call: TRBV18
d_call: TRBD1
cdr3_aa: CACSTGQGNTEAFF
cdr3_nt: TGTGCCTGCTCAACAGGACAGGGAAACACTGAAGCTTTCTTT

j_call: TRBJ2-1
clone_size: -
cdr3_length: 16
v_call: TRBV7-8
d_call: -
cdr3_aa: CASSLGAEYSYNEQFF
cdr3_nt: TGTGCCAGCAGCTTAGGGGCCGAGTACTCCTACAATGAGCAGTTCTTC

j_call: TRBJ2-4
clone_size: -
cdr3_length: 15
v_call: TRBV5-1
d_call: TRBD2
cdr3_aa: CASSNTSGGSREQYF
cdr3_nt: TGCGCCAGCAGCAATACTAGCGGGGGGTCTCGGGAGCAGTACTTC

j_call: TRBJ2-7
clone_size: many
cdr3_length: 11
v_call: TRBV29-1
d_call: -
cdr3_aa: CSVRSAGEQYF
cdr3_nt: TGCAGCGTCCGGAGCGCTGGGGAGCAGTACTTC

j_call: TRBJ1-2
clone_size: -
cdr3_length: 12
v_call: TRBV25-1
d_call: -
cdr3_aa: CASRRGNYGYTF
cdr3_nt: TGTGCCAGCAGGAGGGGGAACTATGGCTACACCTTC

j_call: TRBJ2-7
clone_size: -
cdr3_length: 15
v_call: TRBV7-2
d_call: TRBD1
cdr3_aa: CASSVTGTGKNEQYF
cdr3_nt: TGTGCCAGCAGCGTAACCGGGACAGGGAAAAACGAGCAGTACTTC

j_call: TRBJ2-1
clone_size: -
cdr3_length: 15
v_call: TRBV5-1
d_call: -
cdr3_aa: CASSLETAPYNEQFF
cdr3_nt: TGCGCCAGCAGCTTGGAAACCGCGCCCTACAATGAGCAGTTCTTC

j_call: TRBJ2-1
clone_size: -
cdr3_length: 15
v_call: TRBV11-2
d_call: TRBD2
cdr3_aa: CASSLGRGVYNEQFF
cdr3_nt: TGTGCCAGCAGCTTAGGACGGGGGGTGTACAATGAGCAGTTCTTC

j_call: TRBJ2-7
clone_size: once
cdr3_length: 16
v_call: TRBV6-1
d_call: -
cdr3_aa: CASSEIPAGRTYEQYF
cdr3_nt: TGTGCCAGCAGTGAAATCCCCGCAGGGAGGACCTACGAGCAGTACTTC

j_call: TRBJ1-1
clone_size: -
cdr3_length: 13
v_call: TRBV12-3/TRBV12-4
d_call: -
cdr3_aa: CASSTNRATEAFF
cdr3_nt: TGTGCCAGTTCGACTAACAGGGCGACTGAAGCTTTCTTT

j_call: TRBJ2-7
clone_size: -
cdr3_length: 13
v_call: TRBV20-1
d_call: -
cdr3_aa: CSAPWAGWDEQYF
cdr3_nt: TGCAGTGCACCGTGGGCAGGGTGGGACGAGCAGTACTTC

j_call: TRBJ1-1
clone_size: -
cdr3_length: 14
v_call: TRBV7-2
d_call: -
cdr3_aa: CASSKDGQNTEAFF
cdr3_nt: TGTGCCAGCAGCAAGGACGGGCAGAACACTGAAGCTTTCTTT

j_call: TRBJ2-1
clone_size: few
cdr3_length: 13
v_call: TRBV4-1
d_call: TRBD2
cdr3_aa: CASSRAPREGQFF
cdr3_nt: TGCGCCAGCAGCCGCGCCCCCCGGGAGGGGCAGTTCTTC

j_call: TRBJ1-5
clone_size: -
cdr3_length: 14
v_call: TRBV6-6
d_call: TRBD1
cdr3_aa: CASGSRGQGQPQHF
cdr3_nt: TGTGCCAGCGGCTCCAGGGGGCAGGGTCAGCCCCAGCATTTT

j_call: TRBJ2-3
clone_size: once
cdr3_length: 18
v_call: TRBV6-5
d_call: -
cdr3_aa: CASSYSGTGSERTNTQYF
cdr3_nt: TGTGCCAGCAGTTACTCAGGGACGGGGTCGGAACGCACAAATACGCAGTATTTT

j_call: TRBJ1-2
clone_size: -
cdr3_length: 13
v_call: TRBV12-3/TRBV12-4
d_call: -
cdr3_aa: CASSLLGDDGYTF
cdr3_nt: TGTGCCAGCAGCTTATTGGGGGACGATGGCTACACCTTC

j_call: TRBJ1-2
clone_size: -
cdr3_length: 16
v_call: TRBV7-9
d_call: -
cdr3_aa: CASSLDDYRVHYGYTF
cdr3_nt: TGTGCCAGCAGCTTAGATGACTACAGGGTCCACTATGGCTACACCTTC

j_call: TRBJ1-2
clone_size: few
cdr3_length: 16
v_call: TRBV4-2
d_call: TRBD1
cdr3_aa: CASSQDRGGQGFGYTF
cdr3_nt: TGTGCCAGCAGCCAAGATCGGGGGGGACAGGGGTTTGGCTACACCTTC

j_call: TRBJ2-1
clone_size: few
cdr3_length: 17
v_call: TRBV7-2
d_call: TRBD2
cdr3_aa: CASSKNLAGNTYNEQFF
cdr3_nt: TGTGCCAGCAGCAAGAACCTAGCGGGGAATACCTACAATGAGCAGTTCTTC

j_call: TRBJ2-3
clone_size: few
cdr3_length: 16
v_call: TRBV7-2
d_call: -
cdr3_aa: CASSSGQKGHTDTQYF
cdr3_nt: TGTGCCAGCAGCTCTGGACAAAAAGGACACACAGATACGCAGTATTTT

j_call: TRBJ2-3
clone_size: -
cdr3_length: 16
v_call: TRBV20-1
d_call: TRBD2
cdr3_aa: CSAPQLAGGPGDTQYF
cdr3_nt: TGCAGTGCTCCCCAACTAGCGGGGGGGCCCGGAGATACGCAGTATTTT

j_call: TRBJ2-1
clone_size: few
cdr3_length: 16
v_call: TRBV15
d_call: TRBD2
cdr3_aa: CATSSESGGAGNEQFF
cdr3_nt: TGTGCCACCAGCAGCGAGTCCGGGGGGGCCGGCAATGAGCAGTTCTTC

j_call: TRBJ1-5
clone_size: once
cdr3_length: 14
v_call: TRBV10-3
d_call: TRBD1
cdr3_aa: CAISETGGEGPQHF
cdr3_nt: TGTGCCATCAGTGAGACAGGGGGCGAGGGGCCCCAGCATTTT